Listed here are 3 T cell receptor beta chains from one sample, sequenced in a study of T cell responses to AZD1222 COVID-19 vaccine (dated by TCRdb to the early 2020s). This sample's time point label indicates: about 28 days (+/-7) after the second vaccine dose. Library preparation used the immunoSEQ multiplex PCR assay. Held by TCRdb, this immuneACCESS table contains in-frame sequences only and omits some clones. Under half of the omission traces to an unresolved V gene where checked; the cause of the rest is unknown. For this sample there are more than 85,000 clones; 80% to 95% appear just once. The ten largest clones represent 2% to 3% of the sample. The specimen comprised peripheral blood, sampled 28 days after the second AZD1222 dose. These TCRs come from an adult who received the AZD1222 COVID-19 vaccine.

This clone has just one count. This chain joins TRBV10-3 and TRBJ1-2; no clear D. This CDR3 comprises 12 residues. Germline CDR1 reads ENHRY; CDR2 reads SYGVKD. V was clipped by 9 bases and J by 6 bases, with 14 bases between them. The CDR3 spells CAMNGVPHGYTF. CDR3 DNA: TGTGCCATGAACGGGGTGCCCCATGGCTACACCTTC.

The V call is TRBV25-1, the J call TRBJ2-3; the match to TRBD2 covers 7 bases. J gave up 2 bases and V 5 bases, and 10 bases lay outside the gene matches. This CDR3 region has 16 residues. CDR1 is MGHDK and CDR2 is SYGVNS in the germline V gene. The CDR3 region is CASSQSLARPTDTQYF. The CDR3 DNA sequence: TGTGCCAGCAGTCAATCACTAGCGCGCCCCACAGATACGCAGTATTTT.

V gene TRBV19 combines with J gene TRBJ1-2, with 10 positions matching TRBD1. The CDR3 consists of 16 residues. Per germline, CDR1 LNHDA and CDR2 SQIVND (reference sequence). The trim removed 5 bases at V and 6 bases at J, leaving 12 bases unmatched. The CDR3 loop is CASSFLRDRGGDGYTF. CDR3 nucleotides: TGTGCCAGTAGTTTCCTCCGGGACAGGGGTGGCGATGGCTACACCTTC.